Each of the 9 T cell receptor beta chains below was sequenced from the same sample in a study of blood T cell repertoires in COVID-19 (dated by TCRdb to 2019 to 2021). Library construction relied on the immunoSEQ multiplex PCR assay. In TCRdb, the immuneACCESS table is reduced to in-frame sequences with V and J assigned. These tables do not hold every clone; where another copy was compared, an unresolved V gene accounts for under half, and the others remain unexplained. The sample table shows 270,000 or so clones, and roughly nine tenths are seen once. Roughly 5% of the sample is taken by the ten largest. Sequencing input: peripheral blood. The receptors come from a woman in her forties who had recovered from COVID-19.

J is TRBJ2-7 and V is TRBV5-4, with D possibly being TRBD2 (6 bases). V dropped 1 base and J dropped 3 bases, with 14 bases sitting between them. CDR3 length: 15 residues. Germline V CDR1 and CDR2: SGHNT, YYREEE (reference sequence). CDR3 DNA sequence: TGTGCCAGCAGCTTGATGGGCGGGAACCTCTACGAGCAGTACTTC. This gives the protein CASSLMGGNLYEQYF. The variable domain in full, with the rest retrieved from reference TRBV5-4 and TRBJ2-7, is ETGVTQSPTHLIKTRGQQVTLRCSSQSGHNTVSWYQQALGQGPQFIFQYYREEENGRGNFPPRFSGLQFPNYSSELNVNALELDDSALYLCASSLMGGNLYEQYFGPGTRLTVT.

CDR3 sequence reads: CASSLGPAGELFF. The CDR3 DNA reads TGCGCCAGCAGCCTGGGGCCGGCCGGGGAGCTGTTTTTT. The chain is built from TRBV4-1 and TRBJ2-2; TRBD1 is a possible D gene (5 bases). This CDR3 is 13 amino acids long. Trimming cost V 4 bases and J 6 bases, with 9 bases left between them. The germline V gene encodes CDR1 MGHRA and CDR2 YSYEKL.

The chain uses TRBV5-4 and TRBJ2-2; no definite D call. Trimming removed 4 bases from V and 1 base from J, with 8 bases in between. The germline V gene has CDR1 SGHNT and CDR2 YYREEE (reference sequence). The CDR3 runs to 14 residues. CDR3 nucleotide sequence: TGTGCCAGCAGCCTACCGCGGAACACCGGGGAGCTGTTTTTT. This sequence encodes CASSLPRNTGELFF.

J is TRBJ1-5 and V is TRBV4-1, with TRBD1 matching over 9 bases. Germline V gives CDR1 MGHRA, CDR2 YSYEKL. This CDR3 is 15 amino acids long. V lost 4 bases and J lost 4; bases outside the gene matches: 5. The CDR3 DNA follows: TGCGCCAGCAGCCCCGGACAGGGGCCGAATCAGCCCCAGCATTTT. It translates to CASSPGQGPNQPQHF.

This chain links TRBV2 with TRBJ1-4, with D tentatively TRBD1 (5 bases). The CDR3 loop spans 17 amino acids. V gave up 6 bases and J gave up 4 bases, with 21 bases separating them. Germline V gene sequence: CDR1 SNHLY, CDR2 FYNNEI. CDR3 amino acids: CASRRVEGPGLNEKLFF. The CDR3 DNA follows: TGTGCCAGCAGGCGAGTCGAAGGACCGGGACTTAATGAAAAACTGTTTTTT.

The rearrangement joins TRBV6-5 to TRBJ2-5, with TRBD1 matching 8 bases. CDR1 is MNHEY, CDR2 SVGAGI, per germline. The CDR3 totals 14 residues. The chain's CDR3 is CASLDRVFKETQYF. The DNA for the CDR3 is TGTGCATCCTTGGACAGGGTGTTCAAAGAGACCCAGTACTTC.

This clone has a handful of counts. This sequence joins TRBV18 and TRBJ1-5; D gene ambiguous. Germline CDR1 KGHSH, CDR2 LQKENI. Deletions cut 3 bases from V and 11 bases from J, with 14 bases between. The CDR3 has 13 residues. CDR3 amino acids: CASSPGRTGTQHF. The CDR3 DNA reads as TGTGCCAGCTCACCCGGGCGGACCGGGACCCAGCATTTT.

This clone was detected only once. This chain connects TRBV18 to TRBJ1-1; D uncertain. The germline V gene encodes CDR1 KGHSH and CDR2 LQKENI. The CDR3 runs to 14 residues. V shed 3 bases and J shed 5 bases, with 13 bases lying between them. The CDR3 sequence is CASSPLEIGTEAFF. The CDR3 DNA is TGTGCCAGCTCACCCCTCGAGATCGGTACTGAAGCTTTCTTT. Complete variable domain (other parts from reference TRBV18 and TRBJ1-1): NAGVMQNPRHLVRRRGQEARLRCSPMKGHSHVYWYRQLPEEGLKFMVYLQKENIIDESGMPKERFSAEFPKEGPSILRIQQVVRGDSAAYFCASSPLEIGTEAFFGQGTRLTVV.

This chain's CDR3 is CASAPGGLTEAFF. CDR3 coding DNA: TGTGCCAGCGCCCCGGGAGGGTTGACTGAAGCTTTCTTT. The rearrangement uses TRBV6-5 and TRBJ1-1; D remains ambiguous. The CDR3 is 13 residues long. Per the germline V gene, CDR1 is MNHEY and CDR2 is SVGAGI. The germline V and J ends were trimmed by 8 bases and 5 bases, with 15 bases remaining between them.